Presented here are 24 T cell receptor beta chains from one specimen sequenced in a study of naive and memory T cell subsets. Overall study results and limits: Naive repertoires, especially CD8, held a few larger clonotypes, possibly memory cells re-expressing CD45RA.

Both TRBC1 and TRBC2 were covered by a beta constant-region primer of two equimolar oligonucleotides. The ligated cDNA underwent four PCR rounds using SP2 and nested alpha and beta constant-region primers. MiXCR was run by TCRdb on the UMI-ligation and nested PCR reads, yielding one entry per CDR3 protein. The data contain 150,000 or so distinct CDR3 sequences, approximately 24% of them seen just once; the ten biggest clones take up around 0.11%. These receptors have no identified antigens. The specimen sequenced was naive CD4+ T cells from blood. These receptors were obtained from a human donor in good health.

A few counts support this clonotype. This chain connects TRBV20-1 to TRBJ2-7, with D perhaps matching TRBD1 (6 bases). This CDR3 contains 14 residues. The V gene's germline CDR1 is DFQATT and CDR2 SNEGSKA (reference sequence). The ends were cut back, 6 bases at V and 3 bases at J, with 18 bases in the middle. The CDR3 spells CSALGGYTLYEQYF. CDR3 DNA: TGCAGTGCCTTAGGGGGATATACCCTCTACGAGCAGTACTTC.

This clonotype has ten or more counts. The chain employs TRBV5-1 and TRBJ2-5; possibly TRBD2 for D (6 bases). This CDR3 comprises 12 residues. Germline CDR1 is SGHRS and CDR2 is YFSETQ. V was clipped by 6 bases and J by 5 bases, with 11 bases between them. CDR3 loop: CASTSVGETQYF. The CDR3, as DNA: TGCGCCAGCACTAGCGTCGGTGAGACCCAGTACTTC.

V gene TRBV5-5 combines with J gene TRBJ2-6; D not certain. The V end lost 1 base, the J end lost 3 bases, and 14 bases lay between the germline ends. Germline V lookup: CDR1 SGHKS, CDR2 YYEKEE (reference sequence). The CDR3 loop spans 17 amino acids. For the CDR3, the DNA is TGTGCCAGCAGCTTGCGAGTGGGTCGAGGTGGGGCCAACGTCCTGACTTTC. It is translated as CASSLRVGRGGANVLTF. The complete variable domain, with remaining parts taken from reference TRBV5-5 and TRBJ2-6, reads DAGVTQSPTHLIKTRGQQVTLRCSPISGHKSVSWYQQVLGQGPQFIFQYYEKEERGRGNFPDRFSARQFPNYSSELNVNALLLGDSALYLCASSLRVGRGGANVLTFGAGSRLTVL.

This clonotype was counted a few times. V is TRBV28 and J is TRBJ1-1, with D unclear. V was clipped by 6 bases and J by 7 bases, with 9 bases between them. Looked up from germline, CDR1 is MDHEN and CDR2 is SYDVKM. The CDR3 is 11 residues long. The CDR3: CASRLGYEAFF. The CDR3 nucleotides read TGTGCCAGCAGGCTGGGATATGAAGCTTTCTTT. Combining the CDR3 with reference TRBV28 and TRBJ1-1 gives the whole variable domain DVKVTQSSRYLVKRTGEKVFLECVQDMDHENMFWYRQDPGLGLRLIYFSYDVKMKEKGDIPEGYSVSREKKERFSLILESASTNQTSMYLCASRLGYEAFFGQGTRLTVV.

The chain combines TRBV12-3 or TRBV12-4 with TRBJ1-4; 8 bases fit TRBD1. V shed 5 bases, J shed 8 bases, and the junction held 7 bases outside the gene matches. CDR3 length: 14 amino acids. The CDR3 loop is CASSPGQGYEKLFF. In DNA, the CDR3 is TGTGCCAGCAGTCCCGGACAGGGTTACGAAAAACTGTTTTTT.

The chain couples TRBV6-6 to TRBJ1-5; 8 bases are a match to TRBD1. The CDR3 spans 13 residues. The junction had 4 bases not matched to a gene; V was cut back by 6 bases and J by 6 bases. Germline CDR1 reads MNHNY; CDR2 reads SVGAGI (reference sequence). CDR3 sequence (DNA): TGTGCCAGCAGAACAGGGGGGACTCAGCCCCAGCATTTT. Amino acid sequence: CASRTGGTQPQHF.

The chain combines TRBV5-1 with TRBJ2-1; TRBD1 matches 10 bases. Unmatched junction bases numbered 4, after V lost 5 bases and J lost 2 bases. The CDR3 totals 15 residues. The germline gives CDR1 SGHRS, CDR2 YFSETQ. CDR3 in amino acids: CASRGTGVTYNEQFF. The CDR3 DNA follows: TGCGCCAGCAGAGGGACAGGGGTTACCTACAATGAGCAGTTCTTC.

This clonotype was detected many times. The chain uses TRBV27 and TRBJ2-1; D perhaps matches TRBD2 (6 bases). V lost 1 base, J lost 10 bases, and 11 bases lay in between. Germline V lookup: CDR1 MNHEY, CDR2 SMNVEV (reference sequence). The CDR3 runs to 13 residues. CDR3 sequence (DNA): TGTGCCAGCAGTTTATTGAGGGACTCGGAGCAGTTCTTC. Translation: CASSLLRDSEQFF.

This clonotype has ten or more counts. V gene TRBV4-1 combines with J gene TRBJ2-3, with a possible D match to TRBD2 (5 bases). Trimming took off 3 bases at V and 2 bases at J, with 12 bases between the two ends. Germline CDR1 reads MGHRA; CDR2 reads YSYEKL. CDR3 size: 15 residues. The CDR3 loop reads CASSQLASNTDTQYF. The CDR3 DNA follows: TGCGCCAGCAGCCAGCTAGCTTCTAACACAGATACGCAGTATTTT.

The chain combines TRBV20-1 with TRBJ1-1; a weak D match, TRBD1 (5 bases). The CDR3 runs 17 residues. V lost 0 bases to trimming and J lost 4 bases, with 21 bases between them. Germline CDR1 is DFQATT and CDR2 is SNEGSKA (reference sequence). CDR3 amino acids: CSARDPGSSSKGTEAFF. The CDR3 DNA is TGCAGTGCTAGAGATCCAGGGTCGTCCTCTAAAGGCACTGAAGCTTTCTTT.

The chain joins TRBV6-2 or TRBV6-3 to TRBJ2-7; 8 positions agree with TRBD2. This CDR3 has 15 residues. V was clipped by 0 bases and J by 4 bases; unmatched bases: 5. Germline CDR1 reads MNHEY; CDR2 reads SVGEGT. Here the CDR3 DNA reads TGTGCCAGCAGTTACTCGCGACTAGCGCGTTACGAGCAGTACTTC. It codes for CASSYSRLARYEQYF.

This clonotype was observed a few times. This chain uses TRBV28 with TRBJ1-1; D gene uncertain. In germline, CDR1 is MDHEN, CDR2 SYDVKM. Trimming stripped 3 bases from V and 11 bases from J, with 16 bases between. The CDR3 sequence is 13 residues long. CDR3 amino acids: CASSFPHAAGAFF. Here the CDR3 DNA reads TGTGCCAGCAGTTTCCCCCACGCCGCTGGGGCTTTCTTT.

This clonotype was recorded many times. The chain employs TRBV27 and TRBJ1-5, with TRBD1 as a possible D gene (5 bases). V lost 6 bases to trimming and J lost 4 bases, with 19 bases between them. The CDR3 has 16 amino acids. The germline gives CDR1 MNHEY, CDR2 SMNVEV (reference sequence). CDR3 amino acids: CASSPEGRVRNQPQHF. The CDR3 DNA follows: TGTGCCAGCAGCCCGGAGGGCAGGGTAAGGAATCAGCCCCAGCATTTT.

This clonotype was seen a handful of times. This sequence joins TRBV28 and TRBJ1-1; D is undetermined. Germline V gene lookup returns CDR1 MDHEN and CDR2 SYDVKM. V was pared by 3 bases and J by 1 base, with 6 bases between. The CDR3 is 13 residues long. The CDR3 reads CASSLPANTEAFF. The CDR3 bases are TGTGCCAGCAGTTTGCCGGCGAACACTGAAGCTTTCTTT.

CDR3 bases: TGTGCCAGCAGCTTAAGTACAGGCCACTCCTACGAGCAGTACTTC. Residues: CASSLSTGHSYEQYF. V and J are TRBV7-9 and TRBJ2-7, with a possible D match to TRBD1 (5 bases). The CDR3 contains 15 residues. CDR1 is SEHNR and CDR2 is FQNEAQ in the germline V gene (reference sequence). Trimming removed 2 bases from V and 0 bases from J, with 11 bases in between.

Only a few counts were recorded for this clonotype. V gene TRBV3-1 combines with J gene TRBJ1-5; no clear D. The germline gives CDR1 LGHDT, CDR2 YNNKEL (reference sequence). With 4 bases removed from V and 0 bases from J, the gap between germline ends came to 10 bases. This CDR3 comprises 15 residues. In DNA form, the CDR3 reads TGTGCCAGCAGCCTGACGGTGGGTAGCAATCAGCCCCAGCATTTT. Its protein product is CASSLTVGSNQPQHF.

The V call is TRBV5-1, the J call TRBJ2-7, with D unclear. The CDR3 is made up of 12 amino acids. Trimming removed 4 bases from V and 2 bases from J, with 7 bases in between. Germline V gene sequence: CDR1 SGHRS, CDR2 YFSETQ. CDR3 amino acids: CASSRGPYEQYF. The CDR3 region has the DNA TGCGCCAGCAGCCGTGGTCCCTACGAGCAGTACTTC.

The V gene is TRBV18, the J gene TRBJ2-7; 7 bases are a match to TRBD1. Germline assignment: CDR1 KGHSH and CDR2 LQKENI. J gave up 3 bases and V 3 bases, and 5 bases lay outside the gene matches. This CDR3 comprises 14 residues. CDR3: CASSPDRVVYEQYF. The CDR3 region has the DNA TGTGCCAGCTCACCTGACAGGGTTGTCTACGAGCAGTACTTC.

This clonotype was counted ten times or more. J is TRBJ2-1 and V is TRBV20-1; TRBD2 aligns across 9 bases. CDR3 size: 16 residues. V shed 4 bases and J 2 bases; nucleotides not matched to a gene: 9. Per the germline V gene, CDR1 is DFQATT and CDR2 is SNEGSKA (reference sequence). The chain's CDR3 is CSAIAASSGTYNEQFF. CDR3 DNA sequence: TGCAGTGCTATCGCCGCCTCTAGCGGGACCTACAATGAGCAGTTCTTC.

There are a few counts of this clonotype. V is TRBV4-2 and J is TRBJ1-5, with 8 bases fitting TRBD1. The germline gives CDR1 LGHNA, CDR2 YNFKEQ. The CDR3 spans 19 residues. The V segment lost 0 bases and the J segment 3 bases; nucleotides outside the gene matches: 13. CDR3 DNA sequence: TGTGCCAGCAGCCAAGAGGTTAGAGTAGGGACAGGCGTCAATCAGCCCCAGCATTTT. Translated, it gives CASSQEVRVGTGVNQPQHF.

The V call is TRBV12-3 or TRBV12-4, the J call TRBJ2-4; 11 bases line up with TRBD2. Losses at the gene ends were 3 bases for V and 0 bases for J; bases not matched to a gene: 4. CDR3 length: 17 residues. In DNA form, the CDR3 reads TGTGCCAGCAGTTTTAGCGGGGGGGGACAAGCCAAAAACATTCAGTACTTC. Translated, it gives CASSFSGGGQAKNIQYF.

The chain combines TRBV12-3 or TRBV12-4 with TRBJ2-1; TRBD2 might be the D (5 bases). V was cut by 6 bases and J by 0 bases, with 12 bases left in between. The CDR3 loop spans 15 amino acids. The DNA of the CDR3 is TGTGCCAGCAGCACGGGCAGCGGCTCCTACAATGAGCAGTTCTTC. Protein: CASSTGSGSYNEQFF.

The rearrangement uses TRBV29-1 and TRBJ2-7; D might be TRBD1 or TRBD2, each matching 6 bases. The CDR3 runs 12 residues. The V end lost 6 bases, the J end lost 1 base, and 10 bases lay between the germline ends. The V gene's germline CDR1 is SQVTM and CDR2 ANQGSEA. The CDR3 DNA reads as TGCAGCGTGGGGGGCAATTCCTACGAGCAGTACTTC. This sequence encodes CSVGGNSYEQYF.

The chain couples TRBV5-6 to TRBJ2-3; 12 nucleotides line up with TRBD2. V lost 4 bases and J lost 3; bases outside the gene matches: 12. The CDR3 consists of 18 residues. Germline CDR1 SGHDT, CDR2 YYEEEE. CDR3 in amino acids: CASSPNWASGRVTDTQYF. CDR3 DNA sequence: TGTGCCAGCAGCCCAAACTGGGCTAGCGGGAGGGTTACAGATACGCAGTATTTT.